This T cell receptor (beta chain) originates from a study of cytotoxic CD8 clonotypes in ibrutinib-treated CLL. Study-level findings and limits: Clonality showed a rise at ibrutinib response that reversed toward baseline at progression.

This table comes from immunoSEQ multiplex PCR, and its TCRdb copy is limited to in-frame clones, with some not included. The sample yields roughly 50,000 clones, about three fifths seen once. This CDR3 spans 14 amino acids. Germline lookup yields CDR1 LNHDA and CDR2 SQIVND (reference sequence). Trimming took off 3 bases at V and 6 bases at J, with 12 bases between the two ends. For this clone: Its specificity is unknown.

Here the sequenced sample was PBMCs, taken after 24 months of ibrutinib treatment. The sequence came from a human donor with chronic lymphocytic leukemia. The J gene is TRBJ1-5, the V gene TRBV19; D is uncertain. As DNA, the CDR3 is TGTGCCAGTAGTATGTTCCGGGAAGGTCAGCCCCAGCATTTT. The encoded protein is CASSMFREGQPQHF.